This T cell receptor (beta chain) was sequenced for a study of pediatric ulcerative colitis. Colonoscopy and blood draw happened at the same time. Points from the study as a whole: Compared with controls, ulcerative colitis showed greater blood-rectum clone sharing. In rectum, acute severe colitis had expanded clones and less diversity.

Repertoires were generated with immunoSEQ multiplex PCR, while TCRdb's copy carries only in-frame clones and drops some. The sample lists some 10,000 clones, 88% occurring once. Details on this clone: The antigen remains unidentified.

Germline-derived CDR1 and CDR2 are SGHTA and FQGTGA. The CDR3 is 16 amino acids. J was trimmed by 7 bases and V by 1 base; bases with no gene match: 6. This clonotype was obtained from a girl aged 10 to 17 with moderate ulcerative colitis. The chain uses TRBV7-3 and TRBJ2-1, with 11 bases matching TRBD2. Sequencing input: blood. The DNA for the CDR3 is TGTGCCAGCAGCTTAATGGTGACTAGCGGGATGAATGAGCAGTTCTTC. Translated, it gives CASSLMVTSGMNEQFF. Full variable domain (missing parts from reference TRBV7-3 and TRBJ2-1): GAGVSQTPSNKVTEKGKYVELRCDPISGHTALYWYRQSLGQGPEFLIYFQGTGAADDSGLPNDRFFAVRPEGSVSTLKIQRTERGDSAVYLCASSLMVTSGMNEQFFGPGTRLTVL.